Below are 15 T cell receptor beta chains sequenced from a single sample in a study of T cells in localized non-small cell lung cancer. Assay: immunoSEQ multiplex PCR; the TCRdb copy retains only in-frame clones and omits some. Among over 70,000 clones, under 95% were seen once, and the ten largest hold about 4%. The sample consisted of PBMCs, taken before any cancer treatment. These receptors were collected from a woman between 35 and 70 years old with stage II squamous cell lung carcinoma.

The rearrangement uses TRBV5-5 and TRBJ1-3; D remains unclear. Trimming took 0 bases from V and 0 from J, leaving 10 bases between them. Germline lookup yields CDR1 SGHKS and CDR2 YYEKEE (reference sequence). This CDR3 contains 16 residues. The CDR3: CASSLGQVISGNTIYF. The CDR3 bases are TGTGCCAGCAGCTTGGGGCAGGTTATCTCTGGAAACACCATATATTTT.

CDR3: CASSYSTSQETQYF. Here the CDR3 DNA reads TGTGCCAGCAGTTACTCTACGTCGCAAGAGACCCAGTACTTC. The chain recombines TRBV6-5 with TRBJ2-5, with D unresolved. The CDR3 is made up of 14 amino acids. Germline assignment: CDR1 MNHEY and CDR2 SVGAGI. The ends were cut back, 0 bases at V and 2 bases at J, with 7 bases in the middle.

V is TRBV14 and J is TRBJ1-3; TRBD1 might be the D (5 bases). Germline-derived CDR1 and CDR2 are SGHDN and FVKESK. CDR3 length: 20 residues. V lost 0 bases and J lost 4, with 25 bases in between. The CDR3 is CASSQDFLGQLRRWGNTIYF. In DNA, the CDR3 is TGTGCCAGCAGCCAAGATTTTTTGGGGCAGCTCCGGAGGTGGGGAAACACCATATATTTT.

The chain recombines TRBV2 with TRBJ2-1, with 10 bases fitting TRBD1. The CDR3 runs to 12 residues. V trimming: 10 bases; J trimming: 9 bases; junction bases outside the gene matches: 6. The germline gives CDR1 SNHLY, CDR2 FYNNEI. The CDR3 region is CANGTGAGEQFF. CDR3 in DNA: TGTGCCAATGGGACAGGGGCAGGTGAGCAGTTCTTC.

This rearrangement joins TRBV5-1 to TRBJ2-7; D remains unclear. The CDR3 has 14 residues. CDR1 and CDR2 (germline): SGHRS, YFSETQ. V was clipped by 4 bases and J by 0 bases, with 11 bases between them. The CDR3 bases are TGCGCCAGCAGCCCTTTATCCCTCTCCTACGAGCAGTACTTC. Amino acid sequence: CASSPLSLSYEQYF.

The V call is TRBV19, the J call TRBJ1-5; possible D gene TRBD1, 6 bases. The germline CDR1 and CDR2 sequences are LNHDA and SQIVND (reference sequence). The V gene lost 8 bases and the J gene lost 5 bases, with 25 bases spanning the gap. The CDR3 sequence is 17 residues long. The CDR3 reads CASSSPGAPQRYQPQHF. For the CDR3, the DNA is TGTGCCAGTTCATCCCCAGGGGCACCCCAACGTTATCAGCCCCAGCATTTT.

This chain connects TRBV5-1 to TRBJ2-7; the D gene is possibly TRBD1 (5 bases). The germline V gene encodes CDR1 SGHRS and CDR2 YFSETQ. The CDR3 runs 15 residues. V was cut by 4 bases and J by 1 base, with 15 bases left in between. The chain's CDR3 is CASSPQVGRSYEQYF. Here the CDR3 DNA reads TGCGCCAGCAGCCCCCAGGTGGGGCGATCCTACGAGCAGTACTTC.

The chain is built from TRBV15 and TRBJ1-3; D ambiguous. The germline V gene encodes CDR1 LNHNV and CDR2 YYDKDF (reference sequence). V was clipped by 1 base and J by 2 bases, with 9 bases between them. The CDR3 spans 15 residues. DNA for the CDR3: TGTGCCACCAGCAGAGGCGGGAACACTGGAAACACCATATATTTT. Protein sequence: CATSRGGNTGNTIYF. Filled out from reference TRBV15 and TRBJ1-3, the complete variable domain reads DAMVIQNPRYQVTQFGKPVTLSCSQTLNHNVMYWYQQKSSQAPKLLFHYYDKDFNNEADTPDNFQSRRPNTSFCFLDIRSPGLGDTAMYLCATSRGGNTGNTIYFGEGSWLTVV.

V gene TRBV4-1 combines with J gene TRBJ1-1; D perhaps matches TRBD1 (5 bases). V was cut by 1 base and J by 11 bases, with 17 bases left in between. The CDR3 runs 14 residues. The germline V gene has CDR1 MGHRA and CDR2 YSYEKL. CDR3 coding DNA: TGCGCCAGCAGCCAAGGGGCGTCGGCAGGGACGGCTTTCTTT. Translation: CASSQGASAGTAFF.

V and J are TRBV5-1 and TRBJ1-1; no clear D gene. This CDR3 contains 14 residues. V was shortened by 4 bases and J by 4 bases, with 14 bases between the two germline ends. Per the germline V gene, CDR1 is SGHRS and CDR2 is YFSETQ. Here the CDR3 reads CASSARSGFTEAFF. CDR3 nucleotide sequence: TGCGCCAGCAGCGCACGGTCTGGGTTCACTGAAGCTTTCTTT. The whole variable domain, filled in from reference TRBV5-1 and TRBJ1-1, reads KAGVTQTPRYLIKTRGQQVTLSCSPISGHRSVSWYQQTPGQGLQFLFEYFSETQRNKGNFPGRFSGRQFSNSRSEMNVSTLELGDSALYLCASSARSGFTEAFFGQGTRLTVV.

This sequence joins TRBV11-2 and TRBJ2-1, with 9 bases aligning to TRBD1. The J segment lost 5 bases and the V segment lost 7 bases, leaving 15 bases of the junction unmatched. Germline V gene sequence: CDR1 SGHAT, CDR2 FQNNGV. The CDR3 spans 17 residues. The CDR3 loop reads CASTRYSRDRADNEQFF. CDR3 nucleotides: TGTGCCAGCACCCGATACTCCCGGGACAGGGCAGACAATGAGCAGTTCTTC.

This clone was picked up a small number of times. The rearrangement joins TRBV9 to TRBJ1-3; D uncertain. The CDR3 consists of 16 residues. CDR1 is SGDLS, CDR2 YYNGEE, per germline. The V end lost 0 bases, the J end lost 0 bases, and 10 bases lay between the germline ends. The CDR3 spells CASSVALLSSGNTIYF. The CDR3 DNA is TGTGCCAGCAGCGTAGCCCTCTTGAGCTCTGGAAACACCATATATTTT. Drawing the rest from reference TRBV9 and TRBJ1-3, the complete variable domain is DSGVTQTPKHLITATGQRVTLRCSPRSGDLSVYWYQQSLDQGLQFLIQYYNGEERAKGNILERFSAQQFPDLHSELNLSSLELGDSALYFCASSVALLSSGNTIYFGEGSWLTVV.

The chain employs TRBV14 and TRBJ1-1; no clear D gene. This CDR3 is 13 amino acids long. Germline values: CDR1 SGHDN, CDR2 FVKESK. The V end lost 1 base, the J end lost 5 bases, and 8 bases lay between the germline ends. CDR3 nucleotides: TGTGCCAGCAGCCAAGGGATAAGGACTGAAGCTTTCTTT. Amino acids: CASSQGIRTEAFF.

The chain carries TRBV7-8 and TRBJ1-4; 9 bases map to TRBD1. The CDR3 is made up of 13 amino acids. The V gene's germline CDR1 is SGHVS and CDR2 FQNEAQ. The junction had 2 bases not matched to a gene; V was cut back by 5 bases and J by 7 bases. The CDR3 sequence is CASSDRGGEKLFF. DNA for the CDR3: TGTGCCAGCAGCGACAGGGGGGGTGAAAAACTGTTTTTT.

The CDR3 nucleotides are TGTGCCAGCAGCTTAGCCCCTGGTGTCCAGGAGACCCAGTACTTC. This codes for CASSLAPGVQETQYF. This chain connects TRBV7-7 to TRBJ2-5; D not resolved. This CDR3 is 15 amino acids long. The germline V gene encodes CDR1 SSHAT and CDR2 FNYEAQ (reference sequence). Trimming pared 0 bases from V and 5 bases from J, leaving 13 bases between.